Listed here are 13 T cell receptor beta chains from one sample, sequenced in a study of blood T cell repertoires in COVID-19. Sequencing was performed with immunoSEQ multiplex PCR; in TCRdb, only in-frame clones are kept and a portion is missing. Of some 350,000 clones detected, roughly 90% appear once; the ten largest clones hold 6% to 8%. Source material: peripheral blood. Every receptor here comes from a woman between 70 and 85 years old with COVID-19, enrolled during active disease.

This chain joins TRBV10-3 and TRBJ1-1; 11 nucleotides agree with TRBD1. The CDR3 totals 17 residues. After removal of 5 bases from V and 4 bases from J, the junction contained 12 bases not matched to a gene. Germline V CDR1 and CDR2: ENHRY, SYGVKD. For the CDR3, the DNA is TGTGCCATCAGTACCGGGACAGGGGGTAGCTTGGGCACTGAAGCTTTCTTT. It codes for CAISTGTGGSLGTEAFF.

V and J are TRBV5-6 and TRBJ1-2; 8 nucleotides line up with TRBD1. CDR3 length: 14 amino acids. Looked up from germline, CDR1 is SGHDT and CDR2 is YYEEEE. V lost 4 bases to trimming and J lost 8 bases; unmatched junction nucleotides: 10. The DNA of the CDR3 is TGTGCCAGCAGCGAGCCACCTTGGACAGGGGGCTACACCTTC. Translation gives CASSEPPWTGGYTF.

This clone was seen once. The chain links TRBV9 to TRBJ1-2; weak D call: TRBD1 (6 bases). Per the germline V gene, CDR1 is SGDLS and CDR2 is YYNGEE. The CDR3 loop spans 14 amino acids. Trimming removed 6 bases from V and 4 bases from J, with 16 bases in between. In DNA form, the CDR3 reads TGTGCCAGCACCCCAGGACAGACGACCTATGGCTACACCTTC. Its protein is CASTPGQTTYGYTF.

J is TRBJ1-1 and V is TRBV4-2; TRBD1 matches 7 bases. The CDR3 extends over 15 amino acids. The V gene's germline CDR1 is LGHNA and CDR2 YNFKEQ. The ends lost 4 bases at V and 1 base at J; junction bases unmatched: 6. CDR3 sequence: CASSPAGQTNTEAFF. The DNA for the CDR3 is TGTGCCAGCAGCCCTGCGGGACAGACGAACACTGAAGCTTTCTTT.

CDR3 sequence reads: CASSSGLLSTDTQYF. CDR3 DNA: TGTGCCAGCAGCTCTGGACTCCTGTCAACGGATACGCAGTATTTT. The chain has TRBV5-4 and TRBJ2-3; a possible D gene is TRBD2 (5 bases). V gave up 3 bases and J gave up 6 bases, with 17 bases separating them. Germline CDR1 SGHNT, CDR2 YYREEE (reference sequence). The CDR3 has 15 amino acids.

The chain has TRBV6-2 or TRBV6-3 and TRBJ2-7; 10 bases align to TRBD1. This CDR3 is 14 amino acids long. Per the germline V gene, CDR1 is MNHEY and CDR2 is SVGEGT. The junction had 7 bases not matched to a gene; V was cut back by 5 bases and J by 6 bases. For the CDR3, the DNA is TGTGCCAGCAGTCGCCGGACAGGGGGGGGCGAGCAGTACTTC. It encodes CASSRRTGGGEQYF.

V and J are TRBV19 and TRBJ1-1; D unclear. V was cut by 6 bases and J by 7 bases, with 6 bases left in between. The germline V gene encodes CDR1 LNHDA and CDR2 SQIVND (reference sequence). This CDR3 comprises 10 residues. The CDR3 spells CASRSSEAFF. In DNA form, the CDR3 reads TGTGCCAGTAGGTCCAGTGAAGCTTTCTTT. The full variable domain, completed using reference TRBV19 and TRBJ1-1, is DGGITQSPKYLFRKEGQNVTLSCEQNLNHDAMYWYRQDPGQGLRLIYYSQIVNDFQKGDIAEGYSVSREKKESFPLTVTSAQKNPTAFYLCASRSSEAFFGQGTRLTVV.

This chain connects TRBV27 to TRBJ1-1, with a tentative D call TRBD1 (6 bases). CDR3 length: 15 residues. The germline V and J ends were trimmed by 0 bases and 6 bases, with 14 bases remaining between them. In germline, CDR1 is MNHEY, CDR2 SMNVEV (reference sequence). The CDR3 coding sequence is TGTGCCAGCAGTTTATCGCGGACAGAGAGCCCTGAAGCTTTCTTT. Amino acids: CASSLSRTESPEAFF.

This clone appeared a single time. The V gene is TRBV18, the J gene TRBJ1-1; possibly TRBD1 for D (5 bases). V was clipped by 3 bases and J by 4 bases, with 15 bases between them. The CDR3 is 15 amino acids. Germline assignment: CDR1 KGHSH and CDR2 LQKENI. CDR3: CASSPFRVIGTEAFF. The CDR3 DNA reads as TGTGCCAGCTCACCGTTCAGGGTCATCGGCACTGAAGCTTTCTTT.

The gene calls are TRBV28 and TRBJ1-6; D might be TRBD1 (5 bases). There are 16 residues in the CDR3. V lost 2 bases to trimming and J lost 7 bases, with 15 bases between them. Germline-derived CDR1 and CDR2 are MDHEN and SYDVKM. The CDR3 DNA sequence: TGTGCCAGCAGTTTAAAGCCAGGGCGGGGAAATTCACCCCTCCACTTT. It specifies CASSLKPGRGNSPLHF.

This clone has a handful of counts. V is TRBV9 and J is TRBJ2-1, with a tentative D call TRBD1 (5 bases). The CDR3 covers 13 residues. V lost 2 bases and J 8 bases, leaving 11 bases between the germline ends. Germline assignment: CDR1 SGDLS and CDR2 YYNGEE. The CDR3: CASSVTVNDEQFF. The CDR3 DNA is TGTGCCAGCAGCGTGACAGTTAACGATGAGCAGTTCTTC. Drawing the rest from reference TRBV9 and TRBJ2-1, the complete variable domain is DSGVTQTPKHLITATGQRVTLRCSPRSGDLSVYWYQQSLDQGLQFLIQYYNGEERAKGNILERFSAQQFPDLHSELNLSSLELGDSALYFCASSVTVNDEQFFGPGTRLTVL.

The DNA of the CDR3 is TGTGCCAGCAGTTCAGGACAGGGCGGCGAGACCCAGTACTTC. Its translation is CASSSGQGGETQYF. This rearrangement joins TRBV7-9 to TRBJ2-5; 8 nucleotides match TRBD1. This CDR3 region has 14 residues. V was pared by 6 bases and J by 5 bases, with 8 bases of the junction left unmatched. Germline V CDR1 and CDR2: SEHNR, FQNEAQ (reference sequence).

The sample holds one count of this clone. V is TRBV5-1 and J is TRBJ2-3, with 9 bases lining up with TRBD2. Germline lookup yields CDR1 SGHRS and CDR2 YFSETQ. Trimming at V came to 7 bases and at J to 2 bases, leaving 8 bases not matched to a gene. The CDR3 is 15 residues long. The CDR3 DNA follows: TGCGCCAGCGGTCTAGCGGGGTCTCTCACAGATACGCAGTATTTT. This codes for CASGLAGSLTDTQYF.